This TCR beta chain was identified during a study of blood T cells in healthy people across ages. General study results and limits: It was held that the diversity estimates obtained from one million T cells were underestimates.

Combining a sample-barcoded 5' primer with a J-beta primer mix, a second PCR ran for about 6 to 12 cycles. In TCRdb, the 5' RACE reads were re-called with MiXCR into one record per CDR3 protein. There are some 940,000 distinct CDR3 sequences in the sample; about 29% occur only once, and roughly a tenth lies in the top ten. This clonotype was observed a handful of times. Its antigen is not identified. Germline V gene data show CDR1 as SGHRS and CDR2 as YFSETQ. Trimming removed 5 bases from V and 11 bases from J; junction bases left unmatched: 15. CDR3 length: 14 amino acids. These data also featured in a second study, about T cells of mothers and their children. That investigation notes: The study found thymic selection shapes TCR recombination output similarly in related and unrelated pairs.

Sequencing was done on a sample of blood. This sequence joins TRBV5-1 and TRBJ2-5; 7 bases agree with TRBD2. This receptor was taken from a woman between 40 and 55 years old in good health. CDR3 DNA: TGCGCCAGCAGGAGATCGGGGGGAAACAATGAGCAGTACTTC. Translated, it gives CASRRSGGNNEQYF.